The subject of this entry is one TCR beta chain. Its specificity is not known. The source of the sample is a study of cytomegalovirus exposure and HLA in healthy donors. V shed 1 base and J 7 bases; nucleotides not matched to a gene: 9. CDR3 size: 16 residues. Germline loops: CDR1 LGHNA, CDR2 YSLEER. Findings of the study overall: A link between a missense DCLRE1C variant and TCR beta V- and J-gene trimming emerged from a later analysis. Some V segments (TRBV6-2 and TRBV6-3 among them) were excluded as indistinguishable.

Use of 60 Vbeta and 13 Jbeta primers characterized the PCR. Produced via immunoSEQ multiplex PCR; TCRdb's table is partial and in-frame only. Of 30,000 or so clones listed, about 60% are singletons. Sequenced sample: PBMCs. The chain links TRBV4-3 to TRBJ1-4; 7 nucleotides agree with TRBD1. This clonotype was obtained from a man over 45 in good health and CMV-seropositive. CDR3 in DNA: TGCGCCAGCAGCCAAGCCCAGACAGGGTTCGGTGAAAAACTGTTTTTT. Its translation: CASSQAQTGFGEKLFF.